This entry lists 10 T cell receptor beta chains sequenced from one sample in a study of cytotoxic CD8 clonotypes in ibrutinib-treated CLL. Assay used: immunoSEQ multiplex PCR; TCRdb lists only in-frame clones, some missing. The sample lists some 200,000 clones, over 60% occurring once. The input for sequencing was PBMCs, taken after 24 months of ibrutinib treatment. The receptor source for this set is a human donor with chronic lymphocytic leukemia.

This clone was recorded a few times. The CDR3 sequence: CASGTSGRSETQYF. The CDR3, as DNA: TGTGCTAGTGGTACTAGCGGGAGGTCGGAGACCCAGTACTTC. The rearrangement joins TRBV12-5 to TRBJ2-5; TRBD2 matches at 12 bases. The CDR3 contains 14 residues. The V and J ends lost 5 bases and 5 bases, in that order; junction bases with no gene match: 3. Germline V CDR1 and CDR2: LGHNT, FRNRAP.

The V call is TRBV30, the J call TRBJ2-2; weak D call: TRBD1 (6 bases). CDR3 size: 14 residues. Trimming removed 0 bases from V and 6 bases from J, with 11 bases in between. From germline, CDR1 is GTSNPN and CDR2 SVGIG (reference sequence). CDR3: CAWSVVQGSGELFF. DNA of the CDR3: TGTGCCTGGAGTGTCGTCCAGGGGTCCGGGGAGCTGTTTTTT.

In its sample, this clone was seen a few times. The genes are TRBV5-4 and TRBJ1-2; D remains unclear. V was shortened by 4 bases and J by 2 bases, with 9 bases between the two germline ends. Looked up from germline, CDR1 is SGHNT and CDR2 is YYREEE (reference sequence). The CDR3 has 13 amino acids. CDR3 in amino acids: CASSIDRNYGYTF. CDR3 sequence (DNA): TGTGCCAGCAGCATCGACCGAAACTATGGCTACACCTTC.

V gene TRBV4-1 combines with J gene TRBJ2-2; 8 nucleotides match TRBD2. CDR3 size: 17 residues. Germline loops: CDR1 MGHRA, CDR2 YSYEKL. V was clipped by 0 bases and J by 4 bases; unmatched bases: 7. The CDR3 coding sequence is TGCGCCAGCAGCCAAGAGACGGGAGGGGCGAGCACCGGGGAGCTGTTTTTT. It codes for CASSQETGGASTGELFF.

This rearrangement joins TRBV5-5 to TRBJ2-7, with 12 bases fitting TRBD1. Unmatched junction bases numbered 6, after V lost 4 bases and J lost 4 bases. This CDR3 has 15 residues. Germline lookup yields CDR1 SGHKS and CDR2 YYEKEE (reference sequence). CDR3 sequence: CASSIRDRGQYEQYF. In DNA, the CDR3 is TGTGCCAGCAGCATACGGGACAGGGGGCAGTACGAGCAGTACTTC.

This clone has a single count. The chain links TRBV14 to TRBJ2-7, with 8 bases that match TRBD2. The CDR3 length is 15 residues. Germline values: CDR1 SGHDN, CDR2 FVKESK. With 0 bases clipped from V and 2 bases from J, the junction kept 3 bases outside the gene matches. CDR3 in DNA: TGTGCCAGCAGCCAAGAAATAGCGGGGACCTACGAGCAGTACTTC. This gives the protein CASSQEIAGTYEQYF.

The chain recombines TRBV7-8 with TRBJ2-1, with TRBD2 identical over 7 bases. The CDR3 runs to 13 residues. Germline V CDR1 and CDR2: SGHVS, FQNEAQ. Trimming took 1 base from V and 9 from J; bases not matched to a gene: 3. The CDR3 protein is CASSLGGSFEQFF. CDR3 in DNA: TGTGCCAGCAGCTTAGGCGGGAGTTTTGAGCAGTTCTTC.

V gene TRBV4-1 combines with J gene TRBJ2-1, with 12 nucleotides matching TRBD2. The germline gives CDR1 MGHRA, CDR2 YSYEKL. This CDR3 is built from 17 residues. V trimming: 4 bases; J trimming: 4 bases; junction bases outside the gene matches: 8. The chain's CDR3 is CASSLQTSGSGYNEQFF. CDR3 sequence (DNA): TGCGCCAGCAGCCTACAGACTAGCGGGAGCGGGTACAATGAGCAGTTCTTC.

V gene TRBV7-9 combines with J gene TRBJ2-3; D is uncertain. The CDR3 runs 13 residues. The V end was cut by 4 bases, the J end by 0 bases, with 5 bases between. Germline values: CDR1 SEHNR, CDR2 FQNEAQ (reference sequence). Here the CDR3 DNA reads TGTGCCAGCAGCTCCTCTAGCACAGATACGCAGTATTTT. The encoded protein is CASSSSSTDTQYF.

This sequence joins TRBV5-1 and TRBJ2-2; either TRBD1 or TRBD2 may fit D (5 bases each). This CDR3 has 15 residues. Germline V lookup: CDR1 SGHRS, CDR2 YFSETQ. V was clipped by 4 bases and J by 4 bases, with 14 bases between them. Here the CDR3 reads CASSPRGLSTGELFF. The CDR3 bases are TGCGCCAGCAGCCCGAGGGGCCTTAGCACCGGGGAGCTGTTTTTT. Looking up the rest from reference TRBV5-1 and TRBJ2-2 gives the full variable domain: KAGVTQTPRYLIKTRGQQVTLSCSPISGHRSVSWYQQTPGQGLQFLFEYFSETQRNKGNFPGRFSGRQFSNSRSEMNVSTLELGDSALYLCASSPRGLSTGELFFGEGSRLTVL.